This TCR beta chain was observed in a study of metastatic and nonmetastatic thyroid tumors. For the study at large: Samples came from malignant and benign thyroid patients, and repertoires were compared across blood and tumor or nodule tissue.

TCRdb re-called clones from the PCR reads using MiXCR. The data show approximately 14,000 clones, roughly 29% seen once. This CDR3 contains 15 residues. CDR1 is GTSNPN and CDR2 is SVGIG in the germline V gene (reference sequence). To note about this clone: The junction differs from germline at one of its ends, possibly a read error.

No treatment of any kind had been given to any patient before thyroid surgery. This receptor was taken from a female donor with papillary thyroid cancer or a benign thyroid nodule (not recorded which). Some clones in this sample may be carry-over from other donors' samples. What was sequenced was blood. The rearrangement joins TRBV30 to TRBJ2-7, with D uncertain. For the CDR3, the DNA is TGTGCCTGGTGTCCTAGTAGGCCAGTGCCCTACGAGCAGAAGTTC. Its protein product is CAWCPSRPVPYEQKF.